The following is a T cell receptor beta chain sequence with its context. Ten or more counts support this clonotype. The target of this receptor is not known. No qualities accompany the bases; no much larger clone lies one base away. The sample comes from a study of CD8 T cells in ankylosing spondylitis listed by TCRdb under 2017. Looking at the study overall: To find TCR variants linked to disease, the study profiled T cell receptor beta repertoires in ankylosing spondylitis patients and healthy donors. In total, the full study cohort was made up of 95 to 110 healthy donors and some 26 ankylosing spondylitis patients. Peripheral blood was sampled, and synovial fluid was also collected from ankylosing spondylitis patients.

The sequencing machine was an Illumina HiSeq 2500. TCR beta libraries were prepared by quantitative 5'-RACE with molecular barcodes. On the authors' methods: Disease-linked TCR variants were identified with a new computational method built on a probabilistic model of VDJ rearrangement. The raw public reads went through TCRdb reprocessing: fastp at Q25, MiXCR clone calling, in-frame beta chains kept. Every entry covers one CDR3 protein and lists the most common genes and DNA from its rows. The V and J calls were determined by TCRdb, not by the authors. In all, the sample holds 150,000 to 200,000 distinct CDR3 sequences, and 13% of those were seen once. The top ten clonotypes cover 11% of the sample. Findings and caveats that apply to the study as a whole: Some motif variants were previously reported in synovial fluid and blood of reactive arthritis patients, suggesting common disease-initiation mechanisms. Significant enrichment of the disease-linked clones was reported in matched synovial fluid samples from ankylosing spondylitis patients. Blood from ankylosing spondylitis patients appeared to be characterized by a TCR beta motif composed of 7 to 9 highly homologous amino acid variants. A CD8+ phenotype was shown by the disease-linked clones, which were found at relatively low frequencies in peripheral blood.

From the cysteine up to the phenylalanine, the CDR3 has a length of 16 residues. Just the 48-base CDR3 DNA is kept, in frame starting at base 1. V loses 4 bases at its end and J loses 4 bases; junction bases beyond the gene matches: 7. The germline V gene encodes CDR1 SGHKS and CDR2 YYEKEE (reference sequence). This receptor chain uses TRBV5-5 and TRBJ1-6, with 8 bases aligning to TRBD1. The sequence came from a female donor with ankylosing spondylitis or in good health (not recorded which). The sequenced material came from blood, either unsorted or a sorted T cell fraction (not recorded which). CDR3 sequence: CASSPGTGGYNSPLHF. The nucleotides are TGTGCCAGCAGCCCCGGGACAGGAGGATATAATTCACCCCTCCACTTT. The full variable domain, completed from the reference TRBV5-5 and TRBJ1-6 proteins outside the CDR3, reads DAGVTQSPTHLIKTRGQQVTLRCSPISGHKSVSWYQQVLGQGPQFIFQYYEKEERGRGNFPDRFSARQFPNYSSELNVNALLLGDSALYLCASSPGTGGYNSPLHFGNGTRLTVT.